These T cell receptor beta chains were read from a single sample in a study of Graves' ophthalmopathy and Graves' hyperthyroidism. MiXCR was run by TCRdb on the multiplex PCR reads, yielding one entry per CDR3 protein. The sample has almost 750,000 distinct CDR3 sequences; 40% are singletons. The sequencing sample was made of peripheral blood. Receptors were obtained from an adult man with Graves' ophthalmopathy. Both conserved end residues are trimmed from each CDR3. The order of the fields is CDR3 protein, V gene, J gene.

AGSVRLAGASGANVLT	TRBV7-2	TRBJ2-6
ASSHIRGRTEAF	TRBV4-1	TRBJ1-1
ASSPQAGGGNYGYT	TRBV7-2	TRBJ1-2
AISYAGFPGYT	TRBV10-3	TRBJ1-2
ASSSTSRAANEKLF	TRBV2	TRBJ1-4
TSSSRSGVNQPQH	TRBV7-2	TRBJ1-5
ASSVGGATEAF	TRBV9	TRBJ1-1
ASTRTGGVYNYGYT	TRBV19	TRBJ1-2
AISPTLNTGELF	TRBV10-3	TRBJ2-2
ASRDRTGANVLT	TRBV14	TRBJ2-6
ASSLLDREETQY	TRBV7-9	TRBJ2-5
ASSHRDRGRSGNTIY	TRBV11-2	TRBJ1-3
ASSQGTTSSYEQY	TRBV14	TRBJ2-7
ASSSRTTPWEQY	TRBV5-8	TRBJ2-7
ASSPLGQIQNYEQY	TRBV19	TRBJ2-7
ATEGNSPLH	TRBV2	TRBJ1-6